This T cell receptor beta chain was recorded in a study of STAT5B mutations in CD4+ large granular lymphocyte leukemia. The V gene lost 6 bases and the J gene lost 7 bases, with 13 bases spanning the gap. CDR3 size: 12 residues. Germline CDR1 reads ENHRY; CDR2 reads SYGVKD. Sequencing was at survey level. Using immunoSEQ multiplex PCR, the repertoire was profiled, and TCRdb retains in-frame clones only, with some absent. In the table there are about 46,000 clones, 84% of which are singletons. As regards this clone: At the DNA level, this CDR3 is encoded by other sequences in the same sample as well.

The J gene is TRBJ2-7, the V gene TRBV10-3; possible D gene TRBD2, 5 bases. This receptor was identified in a human donor in good health. The sample taken for sequencing was CD4+ T cells from blood buffy coats. The CDR3 coding sequence is TGTGCCATCAGCACGACGGGGTGGGAGCAGTACTTC. Its protein is CAISTTGWEQYF.